The 19 T cell receptor beta chains given below trace back to one sample, sequenced in a study of early stage breast cancer tumors. Sequencing used immunoSEQ multiplex PCR; TCRdb keeps in-frame clones, though not all of them. Altogether around 30,000 clones are present, 55% to 75% being singletons, with the ten largest covering 33%. The sequenced sample was blood. These receptors were taken from a person in their fifties with breast cancer.

The rearrangement joins TRBV2 to TRBJ2-7; unclear D gene. Germline CDR1 is SNHLY and CDR2 is FYNNEI. The CDR3 is 12 amino acids. The germline V and J ends were trimmed by 6 bases and 4 bases, with 10 bases remaining between them. CDR3 in amino acids: CASSKDGYEQYF. Written as DNA, the CDR3 is TGTGCCAGCAGCAAGGACGGGTACGAGCAGTACTTC.

The DNA for the CDR3 is TGTGCCAGCATGACCTGGGCTAGCGGGAGTCAATACAATGAGCAGTTCTTC. Its protein product is CASMTWASGSQYNEQFF. The chain employs TRBV2 and TRBJ2-1; 10 nucleotides align to TRBD2. The CDR3 contains 17 residues. CDR1 and CDR2 from the germline V gene are SNHLY and FYNNEI. The trim removed 7 bases at V and 4 bases at J, leaving 13 bases unmatched.

V is TRBV5-1 and J is TRBJ2-7, with D possibly TRBD2 on 5 matching bases. The germline V and J ends were trimmed by 4 bases and 0 bases, with 11 bases remaining between them. The CDR3 covers 14 residues. Germline loops: CDR1 SGHRS, CDR2 YFSETQ. CDR3 protein: CASSLTGNSYEQYF. The DNA of the CDR3 is TGCGCCAGCAGCCTGACGGGGAACTCCTACGAGCAGTACTTC.

The V gene is TRBV25-1, the J gene TRBJ1-2; TRBD1 might be the D (5 bases). The ends were cut back, 1 base at V and 8 bases at J, with 17 bases in the middle. The CDR3 has 15 amino acids. CDR1 is MGHDK and CDR2 is SYGVNS in the germline V gene. The CDR3 DNA sequence: TGTGCCAGCAGTGAATCGGGCGGCAGGGACTTGGGCTACACCTTC. It yields the protein CASSESGGRDLGYTF.

The gene calls are TRBV19 and TRBJ2-1; TRBD2 is a possible D gene (6 bases). V was pared by 5 bases and J by 6 bases, with 17 bases between. The CDR3 has 15 amino acids. Germline V gene sequence: CDR1 LNHDA, CDR2 SQIVND (reference sequence). In DNA, the CDR3 is TGTGCCAGTAGTCCATCAGCGTTGGGGGGCAATGAGCAGTTCTTC. It yields the protein CASSPSALGGNEQFF.

V gene TRBV14 combines with J gene TRBJ2-3; no firm D call. CDR3 length: 15 amino acids. V gave up 8 bases and J gave up 0 bases, with 15 bases separating them. CDR1 and CDR2 from the germline V gene are SGHDN and FVKESK. In nucleotides, the CDR3 is TGTGCCAGCGCCCACCGGATGGTTAGCACAGATACGCAGTATTTT. Translation gives CASAHRMVSTDTQYF.

This clone occurred once. CDR3 DNA: TGTGCCAGTAGTATCGGGACTAGCGGGAGGGCCCCGGGCGAGCAGTACTTC. Its translation is CASSIGTSGRAPGEQYF. This rearrangement joins TRBV19 to TRBJ2-7, with 16 positions matching TRBD2. CDR1 is LNHDA and CDR2 is SQIVND in the germline V gene (reference sequence). V shed 3 bases, J shed 6 bases, and the junction held 8 bases outside the gene matches. The CDR3 covers 17 residues.

The chain links TRBV10-3 to TRBJ2-1; 7 positions agree with TRBD2. The CDR3 is 12 residues long. The germline CDR1 and CDR2 sequences are ENHRY and SYGVKD. The J segment lost 6 bases and the V segment lost 6 bases, leaving 2 bases of the junction unmatched. In DNA, the CDR3 is TGTGCCATCAGCGGACTAGTCAATGAGCAGTTCTTC. It translates to CAISGLVNEQFF.

Comments on this clone: The same CDR3 also results from other DNA sequences found in this sample. This chain links TRBV2 with TRBJ2-1; D is ambiguous. Germline V gene lookup returns CDR1 SNHLY and CDR2 FYNNEI. V was pared by 4 bases and J by 2 bases, with 9 bases between. CDR3 length: 14 amino acids. The CDR3 spells CASSGGGPYNEQFF. DNA for the CDR3: TGTGCCAGCAGTGGTGGCGGTCCCTACAATGAGCAGTTCTTC. Supplemented by reference TRBV2 and TRBJ2-1, the full variable domain reads EPEVTQTPSHQVTQMGQEVILRCVPISNHLYFYWYRQILGQKVEFLVSFYNNEISEKSEIFDDQFSVERPDGSNFTLKIRSTKLEDSAMYFCASSGGGPYNEQFFGPGTRLTVL.

This clone came up a few times. The CDR3 region has the DNA TGCGCCAGCAGCCAAACCGGGACAGATGTCAATGAAAAACTGTTTTTT. Translating gives CASSQTGTDVNEKLFF. The chain has TRBV4-3 and TRBJ1-4, with 7 bases lining up with TRBD1. With V trimmed by 2 bases and J by 5 bases, 8 bases remained unmatched. Germline values: CDR1 LGHNA, CDR2 YSLEER. The CDR3 is made up of 16 amino acids.

The genes are TRBV27 and TRBJ2-7; 12 nucleotides match TRBD1. From germline, CDR1 is MNHEY and CDR2 SMNVEV (reference sequence). This CDR3 has 16 residues. V gave up 5 bases and J gave up 4 bases; unmatched junction bases: 9. The CDR3 DNA is TGTGCCAGCAGTCTATGGGGGACAGGGGGCGCGTACGAGCAGTACTTC. Translation: CASSLWGTGGAYEQYF.

This chain uses TRBV2 with TRBJ2-1; TRBD2 matches 7 bases. The germline V gene encodes CDR1 SNHLY and CDR2 FYNNEI. This CDR3 contains 15 residues. The junction had 7 bases not matched to a gene; V was cut back by 8 bases and J by 0 bases. CDR3 bases: TGTGCCAGCGCAACTAGCGAAAGCTCCTACAATGAGCAGTTCTTC. Translation gives CASATSESSYNEQFF. The full variable domain, completed using reference TRBV2 and TRBJ2-1, is EPEVTQTPSHQVTQMGQEVILRCVPISNHLYFYWYRQILGQKVEFLVSFYNNEISEKSEIFDDQFSVERPDGSNFTLKIRSTKLEDSAMYFCASATSESSYNEQFFGPGTRLTVL.

Ten or more counts support this clone. J is TRBJ2-7 and V is TRBV5-1; 7 bases line up with TRBD1. The CDR3 covers 15 residues. The V gene end was trimmed by 3 bases and the J gene end by 5 bases; junction bases not matched to a gene: 11. CDR1 is SGHRS, CDR2 YFSETQ, per germline. CDR3 coding DNA: TGCGCCAGCAGCTCGACGACAGGGAATCTCGACGAGCAGTACTTC. Translating gives CASSSTTGNLDEQYF.

This clone appeared a few times. The chain couples TRBV5-5 to TRBJ2-2; D perhaps matches TRBD2 (5 bases). The germline V and J ends were trimmed by 5 bases and 4 bases, with 15 bases remaining between them. Germline V gene lookup returns CDR1 SGHKS and CDR2 YYEKEE (reference sequence). The CDR3 totals 15 residues. CDR3 sequence: CASSSFGGGTGELFF. Written as DNA, the CDR3 is TGTGCCAGCAGTAGTTTTGGTGGAGGCACCGGGGAGCTGTTTTTT.

V and J are TRBV11-2 and TRBJ2-4; 8 bases agree with TRBD1. With 5 bases clipped from V and 0 bases from J, the junction kept 9 bases outside the gene matches. The CDR3 is made up of 17 amino acids. Germline V gives CDR1 SGHAT, CDR2 FQNNGV. In DNA form, the CDR3 reads TGTGCCAGCAGCCCCCAGGGGGCAGCCTTAGCCAAAAACATTCAGTACTTC. It specifies CASSPQGAALAKNIQYF.

The chain is built from TRBV6-1 and TRBJ2-7; no clear D gene. This CDR3 region has 15 residues. The V end lost 8 bases, the J end lost 2 bases, and 19 bases lay between the germline ends. The germline CDR1 and CDR2 sequences are MNHNS and SASEGT. CDR3 sequence: CASSPVGTQTYEQYF. CDR3 DNA: TGTGCCAGCTCACCAGTAGGCACACAGACCTACGAGCAGTACTTC.

The chain links TRBV6-6 to TRBJ1-2; 7 bases fit TRBD1. V lost 5 bases to trimming and J lost 2 bases; unmatched junction nucleotides: 8. The length of the CDR3 is 15 residues. In germline, CDR1 is MNHNY, CDR2 SVGAGI (reference sequence). The CDR3 loop is CASSTQGRMNYGYTF. CDR3 sequence (DNA): TGTGCCAGCAGTACACAGGGGCGCATGAACTATGGCTACACCTTC.

The chain uses TRBV18 and TRBJ2-1; the D gene is possibly TRBD2 (5 bases). This CDR3 is built from 17 residues. Between the trimmed V and J ends, which lost 0 bases and 0 bases, there was a span of 12 bases. Germline V gives CDR1 KGHSH, CDR2 LQKENI. The CDR3 sequence: CASSPPGSSSSYNEQFF. DNA for the CDR3: TGTGCCAGCTCACCACCGGGGAGCTCTAGCTCCTACAATGAGCAGTTCTTC. Full variable domain (remainder filled in from reference TRBV18 and TRBJ2-1): NAGVMQNPRHLVRRRGQEARLRCSPMKGHSHVYWYRQLPEEGLKFMVYLQKENIIDESGMPKERFSAEFPKEGPSILRIQQVVRGDSAAYFCASSPPGSSSSYNEQFFGPGTRLTVL.

For this clone: One end of the junction varies from germline; a read error may be responsible. This chain connects TRBV7-7 to TRBJ2-1; TRBD2 matches 9 bases. This CDR3 has 15 residues. Germline CDR1 SSHAT, CDR2 FNYEAQ (reference sequence). The CDR3 DNA sequence: TGTGCTAGCAGCTTAGGTCTAGCGGGGAACAATGAGCAGTTCTTC. The encoded protein is CASSLGLAGNNEQFF.